Following are 30 T cell receptor beta chains from one sample sequenced in a study of shared clonotypes between healthy human individuals. Naive-designated CD8 cells lacked CD45RO, were positively enriched for CCR7, and omitted terminally differentiated effector memory CD45RA+ cells. Clones were sequenced by immunoSEQ multiplex PCR, and TCRdb holds only the in-frame ones, with some missing. The sample lists fewer than 850,000 clones, 90% to 97% occurring once. The sequencing sample was made of naive CD8+ T cells sorted from blood. Receptor source: a man aged 25 to 45 in good health.

The V and J genes are TRBV5-4 and TRBJ2-2; tentatively, D is TRBD2 (6 bases). Germline CDR1 SGHNT, CDR2 YYREEE (reference sequence). The V and J ends lost 2 bases and 6 bases respectively, with 8 bases between them. CDR3 size: 13 residues. The chain's CDR3 is CASSLSGAGELFF. CDR3 DNA: TGTGCCAGCAGCTTATCGGGGGCCGGGGAGCTGTTTTTT.

This clone was detected once. This rearrangement joins TRBV7-2 to TRBJ2-1, with TRBD2 matching over 9 bases. CDR3 length: 15 residues. From germline, CDR1 is SGHTA and CDR2 FQGNSA. The V and J ends lost 4 bases and 2 bases, in that order; junction bases with no gene match: 3. CDR3 loop: CASSSGLAAYNEQFF. Written as DNA, the CDR3 is TGTGCCAGCAGCTCGGGACTAGCCGCCTACAATGAGCAGTTCTTC.

V is TRBV27 and J is TRBJ1-2; 7 bases are shared with TRBD1. Germline assignment: CDR1 MNHEY and CDR2 SMNVEV (reference sequence). The CDR3 consists of 12 residues. The CDR3 coding sequence is TGTGAATCCGGGACAGATAACTATGGCTACACCTTC. It is translated as CESGTDNYGYTF.

J is TRBJ2-7 and V is TRBV13; D is possibly TRBD1 or TRBD2 (6 bases each). CDR1 is PRHDT, CDR2 FYEKMQ, per germline (reference sequence). CDR3 length: 16 residues. Trimming shortened V by 2 bases and J by 7 bases, and 21 bases separated the two germline ends. CDR3 loop: CASSLTGAAPPGEQYF. DNA of the CDR3: TGTGCCAGCAGCTTAACGGGGGCCGCCCCGCCAGGGGAGCAGTACTTC.

The J gene is TRBJ2-2, the V gene TRBV27; 11 bases map to TRBD2. Germline V gene lookup returns CDR1 MNHEY and CDR2 SMNVEV (reference sequence). The CDR3 loop spans 17 amino acids. Trimming removed 2 bases from V and 4 bases from J; junction bases left unmatched: 6. CDR3 DNA sequence: TGTGCCAGCAGTTTAATAGCGGGAGGGCCGGTCACCGGGGAGCTGTTTTTT. Amino acids: CASSLIAGGPVTGELFF.

This clone was found many times. The genes are TRBV11-2 and TRBJ2-1; maybe TRBD2 (5 bases). CDR3 length equals 15 residues. The germline gives CDR1 SGHAT, CDR2 FQNNGV. V was shortened by 6 bases and J by 2 bases, with 14 bases between the two germline ends. The CDR3: CASRSDWSPYNEQFF. The CDR3 DNA sequence: TGTGCCAGCAGATCGGACTGGTCCCCCTACAATGAGCAGTTCTTC. Together with reference TRBV11-2 and TRBJ2-1, the CDR3 gives the full variable domain: EAGVAQSPRYKIIEKRQSVAFWCNPISGHATLYWYQQILGQGPKLLIQFQNNGVVDDSQLPKDRFSAERLKGVDSTLKIQPAKLEDSAVYLCASRSDWSPYNEQFFGPGTRLTVL.

The chain couples TRBV21-1 to TRBJ2-3; the DNA was not compared with TRBD2, the D call given in the table. TRBV21-1 is a known pseudogene. This CDR3 has 13 residues. The CDR3 bases are TGTGCCAGCCAGCTAGCGGACACAGATACGCAGTATTTT. This gives the protein CASQLADTDTQYF.

As concerns this clone: The sample contains more than one DNA sequence encoding this CDR3. The rearrangement uses TRBV7-8 and TRBJ2-2; D unresolved. The CDR3 is 17 residues long. The germline CDR1 and CDR2 sequences are SGHVS and FQNEAQ. Trimming left V 1 base short and J 0 bases short, with 12 bases between. This CDR3 reads CASSLGPGLTNTGELFF. The CDR3 nucleotides read TGTGCCAGCAGCTTAGGCCCCGGGCTCACGAACACCGGGGAGCTGTTTTTT.

The gene calls are TRBV7-9 and TRBJ2-7, with a tentative D call TRBD1 (5 bases). V was trimmed by 1 base and J by 2 bases, leaving 12 bases between them. CDR1 SEHNR and CDR2 FQNEAQ come from the germline V gene (reference sequence). The CDR3 is 15 amino acids. CDR3 sequence: CASSLETDPAYEQYF. For the CDR3, the DNA is TGTGCCAGCAGCTTAGAGACAGATCCGGCCTACGAGCAGTACTTC.

This chain uses TRBV9 with TRBJ1-2; 7 bases align to TRBD1. Germline assignment: CDR1 SGDLS and CDR2 YYNGEE. This CDR3 has 15 residues. The ends lost 4 bases at V and 4 bases at J; junction bases unmatched: 10. Here the CDR3 DNA reads TGTGCCAGCAGCCCCCGGACAGGCCACCTCTATGGCTACACCTTC. This gives the protein CASSPRTGHLYGYTF.

The chain combines TRBV18 with TRBJ2-7; D is unresolved. Germline loops: CDR1 KGHSH, CDR2 LQKENI. V was clipped by 0 bases and J by 2 bases, with 20 bases between them. The CDR3 is 18 amino acids. The CDR3, as DNA: TGTGCCAGCTCACCACCTTCACCCCGGACCGGTGGGACCTACGAGCAGTACTTC. The encoded protein is CASSPPSPRTGGTYEQYF.

V usage is TRBV6-1 and J usage is TRBJ1-2; no clear D gene. Trimming removed 4 bases from V and 8 bases from J, with 11 bases in between. The CDR3 loop spans 12 amino acids. The germline V gene has CDR1 MNHNS and CDR2 SASEGT. CDR3 bases: TGTGCCAGCAGTGCCGAGAGTCCAGGCTACACCTTC. It encodes CASSAESPGYTF.

V is TRBV13 and J is TRBJ2-2, with 11 positions matching TRBD2. The CDR3 is 18 amino acids. J lost 2 bases, V lost 5 bases, and 10 bases had no gene match. Germline CDR1 PRHDT, CDR2 FYEKMQ (reference sequence). The CDR3 coding sequence is TGTGCCAGCAGCATCGGGACTAGCGGAGCAGGAAACACCGGGGAGCTGTTTTTT. Translated, it gives CASSIGTSGAGNTGELFF.

This sequence joins TRBV2 and TRBJ2-7; 9 bases line up with TRBD1. Germline assignment: CDR1 SNHLY and CDR2 FYNNEI. The V gene end was trimmed by 7 bases and the J gene end by 3 bases; junction bases not matched to a gene: 4. This CDR3 contains 13 residues. The CDR3 region is CASKTGGVYEQYF. CDR3 in DNA: TGTGCCAGCAAAACAGGGGGCGTCTACGAGCAGTACTTC.

This clone was observed a handful of times. The J gene is TRBJ1-5, the V gene TRBV4-1, with D uncertain. The CDR3 spans 16 residues. Deletions cut 0 bases from V and 0 bases from J, with 9 bases between. Germline V gives CDR1 MGHRA, CDR2 YSYEKL. The CDR3 here is CASSQDFGYSNQPQHF. The CDR3 DNA sequence: TGCGCCAGCAGCCAAGATTTCGGGTATAGCAATCAGCCCCAGCATTTT.

This clone was detected only once. J is TRBJ2-2 and V is TRBV29-1; D is unresolved. The length of the CDR3 is 12 residues. Germline lookup yields CDR1 SQVTM and CDR2 ANQGSEA. V was clipped by 3 bases and J by 3 bases, with 5 bases between them. CDR3 in DNA: TGCAGCGTTGACAGTTACACCGGGGAGCTGTTTTTT. As protein: CSVDSYTGELFF.

V gene TRBV19 combines with J gene TRBJ1-5; D is ambiguous. CDR3 length equals 14 residues. Germline lookup yields CDR1 LNHDA and CDR2 SQIVND (reference sequence). The V end lost 3 bases, the J end lost 1 base, and 7 bases lay between the germline ends. The CDR3 region is CASSIGVSNQPQHF. DNA of the CDR3: TGTGCCAGTAGTATTGGGGTCAGCAATCAGCCCCAGCATTTT.

The rearrangement joins TRBV7-2 to TRBJ2-3, with D possibly TRBD2 on 5 matching bases. The CDR3 is made up of 13 amino acids. Trimming took off 8 bases at V and 7 bases at J, with 16 bases between the two ends. CDR1 SGHTA and CDR2 FQGNSA come from the germline V gene. CDR3 sequence reads: CASGRRSEYTQYF. The CDR3 nucleotides read TGTGCCAGCGGGAGACGGAGCGAGTATACGCAGTATTTT.

The chain has TRBV7-6 and TRBJ2-3; D is undetermined. Germline V lookup: CDR1 SGHVS, CDR2 FNYEAQ. Trimming shortened V by 5 bases and J by 3 bases, and 6 bases separated the two germline ends. The CDR3 is 12 amino acids. CDR3 nucleotide sequence: TGTGCCAGCAGCAGGGTAACAGATACGCAGTATTTT. Translation: CASSRVTDTQYF.

In DNA form, the CDR3 reads TGTGCCAGCAATCCTGCGGGACTAGCGTCCGGGGAGCTGTTTTTT. It translates to CASNPAGLASGELFF. V is TRBV6-5 and J is TRBJ2-2, with 10 bases matching TRBD2. CDR1 and CDR2 from the germline V gene are MNHEY and SVGAGI. The CDR3 sequence is 15 residues long. V gave up 7 bases and J gave up 6 bases; unmatched junction bases: 8.

The V and J genes are TRBV7-9 and TRBJ2-5; TRBD1 is a possible D gene (5 bases). CDR3 length: 15 residues. Trimming left V 5 bases short and J 2 bases short, with 15 bases between. From germline, CDR1 is SEHNR and CDR2 FQNEAQ (reference sequence). CDR3 residues: CASSIPPGQQETQYF. The CDR3 DNA sequence: TGTGCCAGCAGCATTCCACCCGGACAACAAGAGACCCAGTACTTC.

This chain joins TRBV4-1 and TRBJ2-3, with 8 bases fitting TRBD1. J gave up 2 bases and V 1 base, and 5 bases lay outside the gene matches. The V gene's germline CDR1 is MGHRA and CDR2 YSYEKL. The CDR3 is 16 residues long. In DNA, the CDR3 is TGCGCCAGCAGCCAAGGTTGGACAGGGAACACAGATACGCAGTATTTT. Translating gives CASSQGWTGNTDTQYF.

A single count supports this clone. The chain recombines TRBV7-9 with TRBJ2-7, with 8 bases identical to TRBD1. V was pared by 5 bases and J by 3 bases, with 12 bases of the junction left unmatched. This CDR3 has 16 residues. The V gene's germline CDR1 is SEHNR and CDR2 FQNEAQ (reference sequence). CDR3 sequence: CASSNAGTGKFYEQYF. CDR3 coding DNA: TGTGCCAGCAGCAACGCCGGGACAGGAAAATTCTACGAGCAGTACTTC.

The CDR3: CASSQEEASGELFF. The CDR3 DNA follows: TGCGCCAGCAGCCAAGAGGAAGCTTCCGGGGAGCTGTTTTTT. The chain recombines TRBV4-1 with TRBJ2-2; D uncertain. The CDR3 totals 14 residues. CDR1 and CDR2 (germline): MGHRA, YSYEKL. Trimming stripped 0 bases from V and 6 bases from J, with 8 bases between.

The CDR3 DNA follows: TGTGCCTGGAGTCGGGGGAGCGAGCAGTACTTC. This gives the protein CAWSRGSEQYF. The V call is TRBV30, the J call TRBJ2-7; D possibly corresponds to TRBD2 (6 bases). Trimming removed 2 bases from V and 6 bases from J, with 8 bases in between. This CDR3 comprises 11 residues. Germline V gives CDR1 GTSNPN, CDR2 SVGIG (reference sequence).

The chain is built from TRBV25-1 and TRBJ2-7; D is possibly TRBD1 (6 bases). The V end was cut by 6 bases, the J end by 5 bases, with 17 bases between. The CDR3 runs 14 residues. Germline-derived CDR1 and CDR2 are MGHDK and SYGVNS. The CDR3 reads CASRGNRARHEQYF. CDR3 nucleotides: TGTGCCAGCAGGGGTAACAGGGCTCGACACGAGCAGTACTTC.

V usage is TRBV29-1 and J usage is TRBJ2-7, with a weak D call TRBD1 (6 bases). V shed 2 bases and J shed 2 bases, with 16 bases lying between them. Germline CDR1 SQVTM, CDR2 ANQGSEA. This CDR3 has 15 residues. CDR3 amino acids: CSVESIQGLTYEQYF. The CDR3 DNA sequence: TGCAGCGTTGAAAGTATTCAGGGGTTAACCTACGAGCAGTACTTC.

V usage is TRBV7-2 and J usage is TRBJ2-7, with D hard to call. Germline V gene lookup returns CDR1 SGHTA and CDR2 FQGNSA. V lost 5 bases and J 7 bases, leaving 15 bases between the germline ends. The CDR3 is 13 amino acids. DNA for the CDR3: TGTGCCAGCAGCCCAGCCGACGCGTGGGAGCAGTACTTC. Residues: CASSPADAWEQYF.

V usage is TRBV4-1 and J usage is TRBJ2-3, with 10 bases matching TRBD2. V was pared by 10 bases and J by 2 bases, with 6 bases of the junction left unmatched. Germline V gene lookup returns CDR1 MGHRA and CDR2 YSYEKL. This CDR3 has 14 residues. This CDR3 reads CATGLAETTDTQYF. CDR3 coding DNA: TGCGCCACCGGACTAGCGGAGACCACAGATACGCAGTATTTT.

This chain uses TRBV28 with TRBJ1-2, with D tentatively TRBD1 (6 bases). V was cut by 8 bases and J by 2 bases, with 27 bases left in between. The CDR3 spans 18 residues. From germline, CDR1 is MDHEN and CDR2 SYDVKM. The CDR3 coding sequence is TGTGCCAGCTACCCCCGAGGGAGGGGGGGACTGCCAAACTATGGCTACACCTTC. Protein sequence: CASYPRGRGGLPNYGYTF.